This entry features one T cell receptor (beta chain) sequence. Its antigen is as yet unknown. This sample is drawn from a study of shared clonotypes between healthy human individuals. Study information: Donor ages ranged 18 to 49 years: a couple of women, three men.

V was cut by 0 bases and J by 2 bases, with 7 bases left in between. CDR1 is SGHRS and CDR2 is YFSETQ in the germline V gene. The CDR3 spans 14 residues. Measured with immunoSEQ multiplex PCR; TCRdb has only the in-frame clones, and not every one. The sample lists approximately 100,000 clones; roughly 69% were seen once. Study results and limitations: The study drew on few donors, limiting represented genetic and exposure-history diversity. As a rule, naive subsets had a larger estimated richness than memory subsets.

The material sequenced was memory CD8+ T cells sorted from blood. As to subset: CD45RO+ cells pooled with CCR7-negative TemRA cells. The sequence came from a man aged 25 to 45 in good health. J is TRBJ2-3 and V is TRBV5-1, with D unclear. CDR3 in DNA: TGCGCCAGCAGCTTGGAACGGGCCACAGATACGCAGTATTTT. This sequence encodes CASSLERATDTQYF.